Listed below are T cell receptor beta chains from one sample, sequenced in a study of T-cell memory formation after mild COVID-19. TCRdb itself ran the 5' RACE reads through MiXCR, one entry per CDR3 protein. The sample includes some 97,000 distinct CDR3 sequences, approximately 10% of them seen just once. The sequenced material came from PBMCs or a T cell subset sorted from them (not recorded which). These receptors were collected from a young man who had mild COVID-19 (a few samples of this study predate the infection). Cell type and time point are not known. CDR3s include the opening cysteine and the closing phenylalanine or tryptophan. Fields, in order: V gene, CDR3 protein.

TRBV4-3 CASSQEGSANTGELFF
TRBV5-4 CAITLGPGELFF
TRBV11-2 CASSSPGQGTYEQYF
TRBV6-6 CASSYSGGRKDEQYF
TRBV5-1 CASSLSGLAVEQYF
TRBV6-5 CASSYSANLKQKLFF
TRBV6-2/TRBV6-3 CASSSGDNQPQHF
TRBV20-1 CSASPEWASYEQFF
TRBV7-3 CASSLARTDTQYF
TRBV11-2 CASSHRRGTLYNEQFF
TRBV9 CASSAPGRGGSNYGYTF
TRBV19 CASSIRTGGHQPQHF
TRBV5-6 CASSLAPGTGRYNEQFF
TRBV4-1 CASSQGKFTYRNQPQHF
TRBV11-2 CASSPPGLAGSGELFF
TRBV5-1 CASSLLLGTGELFF
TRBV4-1 CASSQVADTQYF
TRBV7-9 CASSLDREGETQYF
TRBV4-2 CASSPTTAANNEQFF
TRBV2 CASSEAFLTAYEQYF
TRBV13 CASGELDSDGGYTF
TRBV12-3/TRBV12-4 CASSLVGRIDQPQHF
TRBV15 CATSRDRPLQPQHF
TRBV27 CASSSFTEAFF
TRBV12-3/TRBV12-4 CASSLGGQGANYGYTF
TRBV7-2 CASSLTNGDTQYF
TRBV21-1 CASSKCRKMNTEAFF
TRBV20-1 CSASQQLTLNSPLHF
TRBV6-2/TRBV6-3 CASSYGNTQYF
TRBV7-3 CASSLTLAVNTEAFF
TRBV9 CASSATRASEVTEQFF
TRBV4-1 CASSQGQGRGNSPLHF
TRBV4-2 CASSLPDLGETQYF
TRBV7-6 CASSLREGATGNTIYF
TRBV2 CASSSDANTEAFF
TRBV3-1 CASGTSQGAYEQYF
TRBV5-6 CASSFSGPTYEQYF
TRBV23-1 CASSLPDRAPDGYTF
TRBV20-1 CSALAPGLAGLETQYF
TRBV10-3 CANREDHSVNTEAFF
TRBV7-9 CASSLARTVNTEAFF
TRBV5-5 CASSFIYNEQFF
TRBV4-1 CASSPRTGVVTEAFF
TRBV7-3 CASNQGAGGTGELFF
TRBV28 CASSLRGLRVGDTQYF
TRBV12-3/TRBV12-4 CASSFATGNLNIQYF
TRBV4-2 CASSQEGSASTDTQYF
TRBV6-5 CASSYFPGYEQYF
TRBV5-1 CASSSGTLVDTQYF
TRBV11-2 CASSPDPAFTSGVNTDTQYF
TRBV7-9 CASSTGGQDMNTEAFF
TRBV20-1 CSARAHIRTVDGYTF
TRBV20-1 CSAPRPGSRNTIYF
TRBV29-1 CSVESWGVEQFF
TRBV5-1 CASSSRLAGGQETQYF
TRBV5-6 CASSEGPLSGEQYF